This T cell receptor (beta chain) was sequenced for a study of T and B cells in COVID-19 patients. About the study: Peripheral blood came from COVID-19 patients with active infection or after recovery.

TRB was amplified from around 250-460 ng of blood genomic DNA. V gave up 8 bases and J gave up 7 bases, with 18 bases separating them. This CDR3 contains 14 residues. Germline-derived CDR1 and CDR2 are MNHEY and SMNVEV (reference sequence). Multiplex PCR with BIOMED2 TRB-A/B primer pools amplified TRB rearrangements. MiXCR, run by TCRdb on the multiplex PCR reads, gives a single entry per CDR3 protein. In the table there are approximately 16,000 distinct CDR3 sequences, roughly a quarter of which are singletons. The source is a human donor who had recovered from COVID-19. Sequenced input: blood. The chain links TRBV27 to TRBJ1-5, with D tentatively TRBD1 (6 bases). CDR3: CASGIQGSRQPQHF. In nucleotides, the CDR3 is TGTGCCAGCGGGATACAGGGTTCTAGGCAGCCCCAGCATTTT.